Shown below are 24 T cell receptor beta chains from a single sample sequenced in a study of CD8 T cells in Susac syndrome. An amount of RNA that ranged from roughly 0.5 to 1 ug was reverse transcribed with random hexamers. TCRdb reprocessed the immunoSEQ multiplex PCR reads via MiXCR and lists one record per CDR3 protein. The sample yields 210,000 or so distinct CDR3 sequences, about 94% seen once. The sequenced sample was CD8+ T cells from PBMCs. Receptor source: a human donor with multiple sclerosis.

V is TRBV7-9 and J is TRBJ1-2; D uncertain. With 4 bases removed from V and 8 bases from J, the gap between germline ends came to 17 bases. The CDR3 length is 14 residues. From germline, CDR1 is SEHNR and CDR2 FQNEAQ (reference sequence). CDR3 loop: CASSSSRDVRGYTF. The CDR3 region has the DNA TGTGCCAGCAGCTCATCTAGGGATGTTCGGGGCTACACCTTC.

This clonotype was seen once. This sequence joins TRBV12-3 or TRBV12-4 and TRBJ2-5; 8 bases map to TRBD2. The junction had 5 bases not matched to a gene; V was cut back by 5 bases and J by 3 bases. The CDR3 has 14 amino acids. The CDR3 DNA is TGTGCCAGCAGTGGGACTAGGCCGGAAGAGACCCAGTACTTC. Translation: CASSGTRPEETQYF.

The chain uses TRBV6-6 and TRBJ2-1, with D possibly being TRBD2 (6 bases). The V gene lost 7 bases and the J gene lost 5 bases, with 18 bases spanning the gap. CDR3 length: 15 amino acids. The germline V gene has CDR1 MNHNY and CDR2 SVGAGI (reference sequence). The CDR3 spells CASTTGSPLHNEQFF. The CDR3 DNA reads as TGTGCCAGCACCACCGGGAGTCCCCTACACAATGAGCAGTTCTTC.

V is TRBV7-9 and J is TRBJ2-1, with 8 bases lining up with TRBD2. There are 16 residues in the CDR3. Trimming removed 0 bases from V and 2 bases from J; junction bases left unmatched: 3. Germline assignment: CDR1 SEHNR and CDR2 FQNEAQ (reference sequence). The CDR3 DNA reads TGTGCCAGCAGCTTAGCCACGGGACTAGCCTACAATGAGCAGTTCTTC. Its protein is CASSLATGLAYNEQFF.

The J gene is TRBJ2-1, the V gene TRBV9, with D possibly TRBD2 on 6 matching bases. The CDR3 covers 14 residues. With 3 bases removed from V and 7 bases from J, the gap between germline ends came to 14 bases. Germline assignment: CDR1 SGDLS and CDR2 YYNGEE. The CDR3 is CASSEYGGPNEQFF. CDR3 in DNA: TGTGCCAGCAGCGAATACGGAGGGCCAAATGAGCAGTTCTTC.

V is TRBV4-3 and J is TRBJ2-7, with D hard to call. This CDR3 has 15 amino acids. In germline, CDR1 is LGHNA, CDR2 YSLEER. The V gene lost 0 bases and the J gene lost 2 bases, with 11 bases spanning the gap. CDR3 in amino acids: CASSQDKVSTYEQYF. For the CDR3, the DNA is TGCGCCAGCAGCCAAGATAAGGTCTCTACCTACGAGCAGTACTTC.

The chain has TRBV9 and TRBJ2-5; possible D gene TRBD2, 6 bases. The CDR3 loop spans 13 amino acids. The germline CDR1 and CDR2 sequences are SGDLS and YYNGEE. The ends were cut back, 3 bases at V and 3 bases at J, with 9 bases in the middle. CDR3 in amino acids: CASSAGGKETQYF. CDR3 coding DNA: TGTGCCAGCAGCGCCGGCGGGAAAGAGACCCAGTACTTC.

The chain links TRBV29-1 to TRBJ1-2; D ambiguous. Trimming removed 3 bases at V and 4 bases at J, with 18 bases between. CDR3 length: 15 amino acids. CDR1 and CDR2 (germline): SQVTM, ANQGSEA. The CDR3 DNA sequence: TGCAGCGTTGATCTCGGGAGAGGCTCGCCCTATGGCTACACCTTC. Translating gives CSVDLGRGSPYGYTF.

The V gene is TRBV11-3, the J gene TRBJ1-1, with no clear D. V was shortened by 7 bases and J by 1 base, with 16 bases between the two germline ends. The CDR3 contains 15 residues. Germline V gene lookup returns CDR1 SGHNT and CDR2 YENEEA. The DNA for the CDR3 is TGTGCCAGCACCAAGAATTTTTTGTGGAACACTGAAGCTTTCTTT. This codes for CASTKNFLWNTEAFF.

This chain links TRBV5-4 with TRBJ2-6, with D hard to call. V gave up 4 bases and J gave up 10 bases, with 18 bases separating them. The germline CDR1 and CDR2 sequences are SGHNT and YYREEE (reference sequence). The CDR3 is made up of 15 amino acids. DNA of the CDR3: TGTGCCAGCAGCCGCCCCCCTCAGGCCGAGAACGTCCTGACTTTC. This translates into CASSRPPQAENVLTF.

The CDR3 is CASMGSANEQFF. CDR3 nucleotide sequence: TGTGCCAGCATGGGCTCGGCCAATGAGCAGTTCTTC. V usage is TRBV27 and J usage is TRBJ2-1; D ambiguous. The germline V gene encodes CDR1 MNHEY and CDR2 SMNVEV (reference sequence). Trimming left V 7 bases short and J 6 bases short, with 10 bases between. This CDR3 contains 12 residues.

The rearrangement uses TRBV5-8 and TRBJ2-7; D is unresolved. This CDR3 is 15 amino acids long. V was cut by 0 bases and J by 1 base, with 11 bases left in between. Germline V CDR1 and CDR2: SGHTS, YDEGEE. The DNA of the CDR3 is TGTGCCAGCAGCTTGGCCGTACAGTTTTCCTACGAGCAGTACTTC. Residues: CASSLAVQFSYEQYF.

This CDR3 reads CASSFGLVLEQFF. The CDR3 DNA reads TGTGCCAGCAGTTTCGGGCTAGTACTTGAGCAGTTCTTC. The chain couples TRBV28 to TRBJ2-1, with unresolved D. V was trimmed by 3 bases and J by 9 bases, leaving 12 bases between them. This CDR3 has 13 amino acids. The germline CDR1 and CDR2 sequences are MDHEN and SYDVKM.

The chain recombines TRBV14 with TRBJ1-1; no definite D call. CDR1 and CDR2 from the germline V gene are SGHDN and FVKESK. The V gene lost 2 bases and the J gene lost 10 bases, with 17 bases spanning the gap. The CDR3 consists of 14 residues. This CDR3 reads CASSQRPSSYGAFF. CDR3 sequence (DNA): TGTGCCAGCAGCCAACGACCCTCGAGTTATGGAGCTTTCTTT.

The rearrangement joins TRBV7-3 to TRBJ1-1, with a tentative D call TRBD1 (5 bases). V was cut by 2 bases and J by 4 bases, with 11 bases left in between. Germline V CDR1 and CDR2: SGHTA, FQGTGA. The CDR3 spans 14 residues. This CDR3 reads CASSLGGEGTEAFF. The CDR3 DNA reads as TGTGCCAGCAGCTTAGGAGGGGAAGGCACTGAAGCTTTCTTT.

The rearrangement links TRBV7-9 to TRBJ2-7; no reliable D call. Looked up from germline, CDR1 is SEHNR and CDR2 is FQNEAQ (reference sequence). V dropped 5 bases and J dropped 6 bases, with 14 bases sitting between them. This CDR3 is 13 amino acids long. DNA for the CDR3: TGTGCCAGCAGCCTGGTTGAAGCCGGCGAGCAGTACTTC. It is translated as CASSLVEAGEQYF. Drawing the rest from reference TRBV7-9 and TRBJ2-7, the complete variable domain is DTGVSQNPRHKITKRGQNVTFRCDPISEHNRLYWYRQTLGQGPEFLTYFQNEAQLEKSRLLSDRFSAERPKGSFSTLEIQRTEQGDSAMYLCASSLVEAGEQYFGPGTRLTVT.

The V call is TRBV5-1, the J call TRBJ1-1, with TRBD1 as a possible D gene (5 bases). This CDR3 is built from 15 residues. Trimming left V 3 bases short and J 4 bases short, with 16 bases between. Germline assignment: CDR1 SGHRS and CDR2 YFSETQ. The CDR3 DNA sequence: TGCGCCAGCAGCTCCACACAGGAAGCTCCCACTGAAGCTTTCTTT. It specifies CASSSTQEAPTEAFF. The full variable domain, in which reference TRBV5-1 and TRBJ1-1 provide the parts outside the CDR3, is KAGVTQTPRYLIKTRGQQVTLSCSPISGHRSVSWYQQTPGQGLQFLFEYFSETQRNKGNFPGRFSGRQFSNSRSEMNVSTLELGDSALYLCASSSTQEAPTEAFFGQGTRLTVV.

J is TRBJ1-2 and V is TRBV12-3 or TRBV12-4, with 8 nucleotides matching TRBD1. This CDR3 is built from 13 residues. The V segment lost 5 bases and the J segment 8 bases; nucleotides outside the gene matches: 7. The CDR3 protein is CASSGTGTQGYTF. CDR3 coding DNA: TGTGCCAGCAGTGGGACAGGAACACAGGGCTACACCTTC.

V and J are TRBV9 and TRBJ2-3; D may be TRBD2 (6 bases). The CDR3 runs 14 residues. Trimming pared 3 bases from V and 0 bases from J, leaving 8 bases between. From germline, CDR1 is SGDLS and CDR2 YYNGEE. DNA of the CDR3: TGTGCCAGCAGCGAAAGCGGGAGCACAGATACGCAGTATTTT. The encoded protein is CASSESGSTDTQYF.

The chain carries TRBV4-1 and TRBJ1-2; possibly TRBD1 for D (6 bases). V was cut by 1 base and J by 4 bases, with 10 bases left in between. The CDR3 totals 14 residues. The germline V gene has CDR1 MGHRA and CDR2 YSYEKL. CDR3 coding DNA: TGCGCCAGCAGCCAAGCAGGGGAAAGCTATGGCTACACCTTC. This gives the protein CASSQAGESYGYTF.

V usage is TRBV13 and J usage is TRBJ1-2, with TRBD1 identical over 9 bases. The CDR3 sequence is 13 residues long. The V gene end was trimmed by 5 bases and the J gene end by 7 bases; junction bases not matched to a gene: 5. CDR1 is PRHDT, CDR2 FYEKMQ, per germline (reference sequence). The CDR3 reads CASSPGTGSGYTF. The CDR3, as DNA: TGTGCCAGCAGCCCTGGGACAGGGTCTGGCTACACCTTC.

The gene calls are TRBV7-8 and TRBJ2-4; D is uncertain. The ends were cut back, 8 bases at V and 0 bases at J, with 17 bases in the middle. The germline CDR1 and CDR2 sequences are SGHVS and FQNEAQ. The CDR3 contains 16 residues. CDR3 region: CASAELVGLAKNIQYF. DNA for the CDR3: TGTGCCAGCGCGGAATTGGTGGGGTTAGCCAAAAACATTCAGTACTTC.

The chain's CDR3 is CASSQDQLADTDTQYF. The CDR3 region has the DNA TGCGCCAGCAGCCAAGATCAGTTAGCGGACACAGATACGCAGTATTTT. This chain joins TRBV4-1 and TRBJ2-3, with a tentative D call TRBD2 (6 bases). Trimming took off 0 bases at V and 2 bases at J, with 12 bases between the two ends. Germline V lookup: CDR1 MGHRA, CDR2 YSYEKL. CDR3 size: 16 residues.

This clonotype is a singleton in its sample. The chain employs TRBV12-3 or TRBV12-4 and TRBJ2-5, with D possibly matching TRBD2 (5 bases). The V gene lost 8 bases and the J gene lost 7 bases, with 11 bases spanning the gap. CDR3 length: 11 amino acids. CDR3: CASAGGGTQYF. The CDR3, as DNA: TGTGCCAGCGCTGGCGGAGGGACCCAGTACTTC.